This T cell receptor (beta chain) was profiled in a study of blood T cells in healthy people across ages. Study-wide points: The unsorted PBMCs prevented any conclusive comparison of naive versus antigen-experienced cells.

This clonotype has just a few counts. Its antigen is unidentified. Trimming shortened V by 6 bases and J by 5 bases, and 11 bases separated the two germline ends. The CDR3 length is 13 residues. Germline lookup yields CDR1 SGHTA and CDR2 FQGTGA. For the second PCR, which ran for about 7 to 12 cycles, a sample-barcoded 5' primer and a J-beta primer mix were used. TCRdb used MiXCR to reprocess the 5' RACE reads, holding one entry per CDR3 protein. Counted here are more than 650,000 distinct CDR3 sequences, about 55% occurring once; the ten biggest clones make up about two fifths. This TCR came from a man aged 80 or over in good health. Sequencing used blood. The V call is TRBV7-3, the J call TRBJ2-1; D ambiguous. For the CDR3, the DNA is TGTGCCAGCAGGGCAGCCTTCGACAATGAGCAGTTCTTC. Encoded protein: CASRAAFDNEQFF.